The 16 T cell receptor beta chains reported below all come from one sample, sequenced in a study of PD-1 blockade in classical Hodgkin lymphoma. The time point denotes: newly diagnosed, previously untreated cHL patient sample. Researchers used magnetic negative selection to pull out pure CD4+ T cells from thawed PBMCs. Repertoires were generated with immunoSEQ multiplex PCR, while TCRdb's copy carries only in-frame clones and drops some. The data hold around 16,000 clones, with about 86% observed a single time. Sequences were obtained from CD4+ T cells from blood. These receptors all come from a human donor with classical Hodgkin lymphoma.

The chain employs TRBV19 and TRBJ2-3; D is uncertain. CDR3 length equals 15 residues. Germline V lookup: CDR1 LNHDA, CDR2 SQIVND (reference sequence). V was shortened by 5 bases and J by 1 base, with 13 bases between the two germline ends. The CDR3 DNA reads TGTGCCAGTAGTCCCTCGATATTGGGCACAGATACGCAGTATTTT. Protein: CASSPSILGTDTQYF.

V is TRBV18 and J is TRBJ2-1; D is undetermined. Trimming removed 3 bases at V and 2 bases at J, with 2 bases between. This CDR3 is 12 amino acids long. Germline CDR1 is KGHSH and CDR2 is LQKENI. Here the CDR3 DNA reads TGTGCCAGCTCACCTACCTACAATGAGCAGTTCTTC. Protein sequence: CASSPTYNEQFF.

The CDR3 here is CASSQGTSGRDEQFF. Written as DNA, the CDR3 is TGCGCCAGCAGCCAAGGGACTAGCGGGAGGGATGAGCAGTTCTTC. The V call is TRBV4-3, the J call TRBJ2-1, with 15 bases fitting TRBD2. The CDR3 sequence is 15 residues long. Germline values: CDR1 LGHNA, CDR2 YSLEER. J was trimmed by 8 bases and V by 1 base; bases with no gene match: 0.

The chain employs TRBV6-5 and TRBJ1-1, with D possibly matching TRBD1 (5 bases). The CDR3 spans 16 residues. Germline CDR1 MNHEY, CDR2 SVGAGI. The V and J ends lost 4 bases and 1 base respectively, with 16 bases between them. As DNA, the CDR3 is TGTGCCAGCAGTTCCAACCCGGGGGGAGGGAACACTGAAGCTTTCTTT. This encodes CASSSNPGGGNTEAFF.

The chain links TRBV6-5 to TRBJ1-2; D unresolved. Germline assignment: CDR1 MNHEY and CDR2 SVGAGI. The CDR3 is 16 residues long. The V and J ends lost 2 bases and 4 bases respectively, with 17 bases between them. CDR3 bases: TGTGCCAGCAGTTACCTCCCCCGTGATAAGAGCTATGGCTACACCTTC. It yields the protein CASSYLPRDKSYGYTF.

This clone was observed a single time. The V and J genes are TRBV4-3 and TRBJ2-5, with D possibly TRBD2 on 5 matching bases. The germline V gene encodes CDR1 LGHNA and CDR2 YSLEER. The CDR3 spans 15 residues. Trimming cost V 0 bases and J 4 bases, with 12 bases left between them. The CDR3 DNA is TGCGCCAGCAGCCAAGATCTCGGGGTCCGAGAGACCCAGTACTTC. Translated: CASSQDLGVRETQYF.

V is TRBV7-2 and J is TRBJ2-6; D unclear. The V end lost 3 bases, the J end lost 0 bases, and 6 bases lay between the germline ends. The germline V gene has CDR1 SGHTA and CDR2 FQGNSA. CDR3 length: 15 amino acids. The CDR3 loop is CASSFSPSGANVLTF. In nucleotides, the CDR3 is TGTGCCAGCAGCTTTTCACCCTCTGGGGCCAACGTCCTGACTTTC.

The genes are TRBV4-3 and TRBJ1-6; the D gene is possibly TRBD1 (5 bases). CDR3 size: 18 residues. Looked up from germline, CDR1 is LGHNA and CDR2 is YSLEER. V lost 6 bases and J lost 0, with 18 bases in between. The chain's CDR3 is CASSLLLGESSYNSPLHF. The CDR3 DNA sequence: TGCGCCAGCAGTCTTCTGCTAGGGGAGAGCTCCTATAATTCACCCCTCCACTTT.

J is TRBJ2-3 and V is TRBV6-4; no clear D. V was clipped by 3 bases and J by 1 base, with 11 bases between them. The CDR3 consists of 15 residues. The germline V gene has CDR1 MRHNA and CDR2 SNTAGT. The CDR3: CASSEAHLGTDTQYF. The CDR3 nucleotides read TGTGCCAGCAGTGAGGCCCATTTAGGCACAGATACGCAGTATTTT.

The chain combines TRBV4-3 with TRBJ1-1, with TRBD1 identical over 7 bases. This CDR3 spans 16 amino acids. Germline V lookup: CDR1 LGHNA, CDR2 YSLEER. Trimming cost V 2 bases and J 2 bases; bases outside gene matches: 8. The CDR3 loop reads CASSQTRAGGNTEAFF. CDR3 DNA sequence: TGCGCCAGCAGCCAAACAAGGGCAGGGGGTAACACTGAAGCTTTCTTT.

V usage is TRBV18 and J usage is TRBJ2-7, with D possibly matching TRBD1 (6 bases). V was pared by 2 bases and J by 6 bases, with 11 bases between. This CDR3 has 13 residues. The germline V gene encodes CDR1 KGHSH and CDR2 LQKENI. In nucleotides, the CDR3 is TGTGCCAGCTCACCAGAAGGGGGTCGCGAGCAGTACTTC. Protein product: CASSPEGGREQYF. The entire variable domain, with the rest obtained from reference TRBV18 and TRBJ2-7, is as follows: NAGVMQNPRHLVRRRGQEARLRCSPMKGHSHVYWYRQLPEEGLKFMVYLQKENIIDESGMPKERFSAEFPKEGPSILRIQQVVRGDSAAYFCASSPEGGREQYFGPGTRLTVT.

This sequence joins TRBV9 and TRBJ2-7; D gene uncertain. Between the trimmed V and J ends, which lost 0 bases and 9 bases, there was a span of 16 bases. Per germline, CDR1 SGDLS and CDR2 YYNGEE. This CDR3 region has 14 residues. The CDR3 DNA sequence: TGTGCCAGCAGCGTAGAATCGGGTAGCACAAGGCAGTACTTC. Its translation is CASSVESGSTRQYF.

V gene TRBV7-2 combines with J gene TRBJ1-3, with 10 bases lining up with TRBD1. CDR3 length: 15 residues. The V and J ends lost 5 bases and 8 bases, in that order; junction bases with no gene match: 9. Germline V gives CDR1 SGHTA, CDR2 FQGNSA. The CDR3 here is CASSQQGQGFDTIYF. The CDR3 DNA sequence: TGTGCCAGCAGCCAGCAGGGACAGGGGTTTGACACCATATATTTT.

The chain employs TRBV28 and TRBJ1-5; 7 bases line up with TRBD1. V lost 3 bases to trimming and J lost 4 bases; unmatched junction nucleotides: 6. CDR3 length: 15 amino acids. Germline CDR1 MDHEN, CDR2 SYDVKM. The CDR3: CASSFNRGQNQPQHF. The CDR3 bases are TGTGCCAGCAGTTTCAACAGGGGACAGAATCAGCCCCAGCATTTT.

This clone was detected once. The rearrangement joins TRBV5-6 to TRBJ2-7; 7 bases match TRBD1. Trimming cost V 4 bases and J 2 bases; bases outside gene matches: 6. Germline CDR1 is SGHDT and CDR2 is YYEEEE. The CDR3 contains 14 residues. In DNA form, the CDR3 reads TGTGCCAGCAGCCGGACGGGACAGACCTACGAGCAGTACTTC. This codes for CASSRTGQTYEQYF.

V and J are TRBV6-5 and TRBJ1-1; tentative D call: TRBD1 (5 bases). This CDR3 contains 11 residues. Germline CDR1 reads MNHEY; CDR2 reads SVGAGI. Between the trimmed V and J ends, which lost 2 bases and 11 bases, there was a span of 9 bases. The CDR3 region is CASSYDRDAFF. The CDR3 DNA reads TGTGCCAGCAGTTACGACAGAGACGCTTTCTTT.